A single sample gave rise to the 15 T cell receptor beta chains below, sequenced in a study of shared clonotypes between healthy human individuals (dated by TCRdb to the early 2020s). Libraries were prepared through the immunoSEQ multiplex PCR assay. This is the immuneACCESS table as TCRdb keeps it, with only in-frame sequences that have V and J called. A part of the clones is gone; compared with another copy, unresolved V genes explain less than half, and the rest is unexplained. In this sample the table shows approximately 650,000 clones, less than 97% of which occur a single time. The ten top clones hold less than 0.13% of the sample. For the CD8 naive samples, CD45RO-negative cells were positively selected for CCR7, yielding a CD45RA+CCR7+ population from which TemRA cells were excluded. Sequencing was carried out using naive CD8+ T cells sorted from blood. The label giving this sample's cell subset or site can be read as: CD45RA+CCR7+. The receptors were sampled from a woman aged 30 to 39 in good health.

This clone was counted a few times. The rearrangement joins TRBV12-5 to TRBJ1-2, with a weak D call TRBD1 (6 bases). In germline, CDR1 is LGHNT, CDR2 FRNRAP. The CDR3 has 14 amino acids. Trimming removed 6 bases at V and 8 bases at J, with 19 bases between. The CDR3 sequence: CASGDNRDVGGYTF. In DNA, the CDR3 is TGTGCTAGTGGAGATAACAGGGATGTGGGCGGCTACACCTTC.

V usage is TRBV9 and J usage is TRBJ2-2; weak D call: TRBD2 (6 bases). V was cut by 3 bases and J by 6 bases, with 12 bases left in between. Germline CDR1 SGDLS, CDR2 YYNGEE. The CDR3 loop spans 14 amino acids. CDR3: CASSEEGISGELFF. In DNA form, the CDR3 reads TGTGCCAGCAGCGAGGAGGGGATCTCCGGGGAGCTGTTTTTT.

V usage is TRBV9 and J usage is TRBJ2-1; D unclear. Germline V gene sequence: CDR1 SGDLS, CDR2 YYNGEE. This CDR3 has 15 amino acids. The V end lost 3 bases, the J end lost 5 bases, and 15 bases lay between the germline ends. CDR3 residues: CASSAPIGPDNEQFF. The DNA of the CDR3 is TGTGCCAGCAGCGCCCCGATTGGGCCAGACAATGAGCAGTTCTTC. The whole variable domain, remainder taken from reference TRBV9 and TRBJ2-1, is DSGVTQTPKHLITATGQRVTLRCSPRSGDLSVYWYQQSLDQGLQFLIQYYNGEERAKGNILERFSAQQFPDLHSELNLSSLELGDSALYFCASSAPIGPDNEQFFGPGTRLTVL.

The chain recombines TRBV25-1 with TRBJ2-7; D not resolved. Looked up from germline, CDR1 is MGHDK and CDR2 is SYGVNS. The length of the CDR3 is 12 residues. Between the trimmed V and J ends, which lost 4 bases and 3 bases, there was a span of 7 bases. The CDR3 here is CASSATLYEQYF. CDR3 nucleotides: TGTGCCAGCAGTGCAACCCTCTACGAGCAGTACTTC.

The CDR3, as DNA: TGCAGCGTTGAAGGATACGGGGGCGCGATGAATGAGCAGTTCTTC. Amino acids: CSVEGYGGAMNEQFF. This chain connects TRBV29-1 to TRBJ2-1; either TRBD1 or TRBD2 may supply D (6 bases each). Trimming took off 1 base at V and 7 bases at J, with 17 bases between the two ends. CDR1 and CDR2 from the germline V gene are SQVTM and ANQGSEA. The CDR3 extends over 15 amino acids.

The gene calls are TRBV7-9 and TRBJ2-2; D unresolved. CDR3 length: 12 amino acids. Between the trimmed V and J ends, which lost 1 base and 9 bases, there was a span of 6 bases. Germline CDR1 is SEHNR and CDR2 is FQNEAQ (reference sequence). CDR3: CASSLDARELFF. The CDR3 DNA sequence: TGTGCCAGCAGCTTAGACGCTCGGGAGCTGTTTTTT.

CDR3 region: CASSFEFYEQYF. The DNA for the CDR3 is TGTGCCAGCAGCTTCGAATTCTACGAGCAGTACTTC. The chain carries TRBV7-9 and TRBJ2-7; D remains ambiguous. The CDR3 has 12 amino acids. V dropped 3 bases and J dropped 3 bases, with 6 bases sitting between them. Germline CDR1 SEHNR, CDR2 FQNEAQ (reference sequence).

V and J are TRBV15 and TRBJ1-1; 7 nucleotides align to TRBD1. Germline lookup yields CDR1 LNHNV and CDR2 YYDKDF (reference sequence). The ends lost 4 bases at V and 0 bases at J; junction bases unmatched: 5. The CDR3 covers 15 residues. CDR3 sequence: CATSTRQGMNTEAFF. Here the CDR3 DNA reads TGTGCCACCAGCACCCGACAGGGAATGAACACTGAAGCTTTCTTT.

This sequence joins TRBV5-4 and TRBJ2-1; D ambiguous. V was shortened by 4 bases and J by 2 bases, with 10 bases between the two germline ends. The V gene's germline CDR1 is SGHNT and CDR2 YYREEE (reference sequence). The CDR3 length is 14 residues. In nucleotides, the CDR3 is TGTGCCAGCAGCCTCGACGGTGCCTACAATGAGCAGTTCTTC. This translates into CASSLDGAYNEQFF.

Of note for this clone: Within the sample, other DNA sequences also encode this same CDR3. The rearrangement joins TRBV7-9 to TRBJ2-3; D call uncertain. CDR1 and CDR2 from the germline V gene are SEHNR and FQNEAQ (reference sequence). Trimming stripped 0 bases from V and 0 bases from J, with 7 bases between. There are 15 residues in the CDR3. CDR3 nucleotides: TGTGCCAGCAGCTTAGCGTCCGCTAGCACAGATACGCAGTATTTT. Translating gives CASSLASASTDTQYF.

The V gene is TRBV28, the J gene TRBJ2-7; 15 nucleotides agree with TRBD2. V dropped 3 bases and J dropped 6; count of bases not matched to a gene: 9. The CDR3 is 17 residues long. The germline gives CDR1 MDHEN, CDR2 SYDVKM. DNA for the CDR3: TGTGCCAGCAGTTTTTCTGGGACTAGCGGGAGGTGGCCCGAGCAGTACTTC. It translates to CASSFSGTSGRWPEQYF.

The CDR3, as DNA: TGTGCCAGCAGCCCGACAGGGGTTAATGAAAAACTGTTTTTT. Residues: CASSPTGVNEKLFF. The chain has TRBV9 and TRBJ1-4; 8 bases map to TRBD1. V was clipped by 4 bases and J by 4 bases; unmatched bases: 3. CDR1 is SGDLS, CDR2 YYNGEE, per germline. The CDR3 runs 14 residues. The full variable domain, its missing parts supplied by reference TRBV9 and TRBJ1-4, is DSGVTQTPKHLITATGQRVTLRCSPRSGDLSVYWYQQSLDQGLQFLIQYYNGEERAKGNILERFSAQQFPDLHSELNLSSLELGDSALYFCASSPTGVNEKLFFGSGTQLSVL.

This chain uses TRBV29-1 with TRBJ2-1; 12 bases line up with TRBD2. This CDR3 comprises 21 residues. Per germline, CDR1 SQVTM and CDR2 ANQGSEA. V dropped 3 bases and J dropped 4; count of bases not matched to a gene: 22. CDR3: CSVDEPIRLAGVYGAYNEQFF. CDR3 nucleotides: TGCAGCGTTGATGAACCTATAAGACTAGCGGGAGTATATGGGGCTTACAATGAGCAGTTCTTC.

The CDR3 spells CASSLGGPPYNEQFF. The CDR3 nucleotides are TGTGCCAGCAGTTTAGGGGGCCCCCCCTACAATGAGCAGTTCTTC. J is TRBJ2-1 and V is TRBV27; tentative D call: TRBD1 (6 bases). Trimming stripped 2 bases from V and 2 bases from J, with 10 bases between. This CDR3 has 15 amino acids. CDR1 is MNHEY and CDR2 is SMNVEV in the germline V gene (reference sequence).

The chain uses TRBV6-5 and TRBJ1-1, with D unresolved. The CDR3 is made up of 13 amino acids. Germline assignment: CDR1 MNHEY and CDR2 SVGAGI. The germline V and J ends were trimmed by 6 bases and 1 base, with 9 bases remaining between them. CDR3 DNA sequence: TGTGCCAGCAGATCTGACGGGAACACTGAAGCTTTCTTT. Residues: CASRSDGNTEAFF.